The 21 T cell receptor beta chains below were found in one sample sequenced in a study of kidney transplant recipient with SARS-CoV-2 infection. One entry per CDR3 protein, called by TCRdb with MiXCR from the reads. Among fewer than 250,000 distinct CDR3 sequences listed, around 26% were seen once. The sequencing here drew on a blood sample, taken at baseline and on roughly day 110 from a kidney transplant recipient. These receptors came from a young adult male patient who had COVID-19 and was a kidney transplant recipient. Part of the T cells may come from the graft donor.

Points on this clonotype: A much larger clone differs by one base, so this may be a read error. This sequence joins TRBV8-2 and TRBJ1-2. TRBV8-2 is flagged as a pseudogene. CDR3 length: 16 residues. The CDR3 DNA follows: TGTGGCAGTTCAACGCTTGATAGCCGAAAGACCCATGGCTACACCTTC. Residues: CGSSTLDSRKTHGYTF.

This clonotype was seen at least ten times. The chain has TRBV7-2 and TRBJ2-7, with D unclear. V was cut by 5 bases and J by 6 bases, with 8 bases left in between. The CDR3 contains 11 residues. Looked up from germline, CDR1 is SGHTA and CDR2 is FQGNSA. CDR3 in DNA: TGTGCCAGCAGCCTATACGCCGAGCAGTACTTC. Its protein is CASSLYAEQYF.

This clonotype was seen many times. This chain links TRBV18 with TRBJ1-4; 8 nucleotides match TRBD1. Germline V gene lookup returns CDR1 KGHSH and CDR2 LQKENI. V shed 4 bases and J 8 bases; nucleotides not matched to a gene: 9. The CDR3 spans 15 residues. CDR3 sequence reads: CASSLSGGALEKLFF. CDR3 nucleotide sequence: TGTGCCAGCTCACTTTCAGGGGGCGCTTTGGAAAAACTGTTTTTT.

In its sample, this clonotype was seen many times. This sequence joins TRBV8-2 and TRBJ1-2. TRBV8-2 is a pseudogene segment. This CDR3 has 16 amino acids. CDR3 DNA: TGTGGCAGTGGGGTTTTTGATAGCCGAAAGACCTATGGCTACACCTTC. It translates to CGSGVFDSRKTYGYTF.

This clonotype appeared many times. The chain has TRBV7-9 and TRBJ1-4; the D is unclear. CDR3 length: 13 residues. Trimming took off 5 bases at V and 8 bases at J, with 12 bases between the two ends. Per the germline V gene, CDR1 is SEHNR and CDR2 is FQNEAQ (reference sequence). The CDR3 DNA reads TGTGCCAGCAGCCCCTGGGGTCTGGAAAAACTGTTTTTT. Amino acids: CASSPWGLEKLFF. Full variable domain (rest looked up from reference TRBV7-9 and TRBJ1-4): DTGVSQNPRHKITKRGQNVTFRCDPISEHNRLYWYRQTLGQGPEFLTYFQNEAQLEKSRLLSDRFSAERPKGSFSTLEIQRTEQGDSAMYLCASSPWGLEKLFFGSGTQLSVL.

Many counts were recorded for this clonotype. This chain uses TRBV6-5 with TRBJ1-5, with D possibly matching TRBD1 (5 bases). This CDR3 is built from 14 residues. Germline CDR1 MNHEY, CDR2 SVGAGI. Trimming took off 0 bases at V and 7 bases at J, with 10 bases between the two ends. The CDR3 here is CASSYSRGTQPQHF. For the CDR3, the DNA is TGTGCCAGCAGTTACTCGCGGGGGACCCAGCCCCAGCATTTT.

This clonotype appeared many times. The gene calls are TRBV7-2 and TRBJ1-3; tentatively, D is TRBD1 (6 bases). Trimming removed 6 bases at V and 3 bases at J, with 21 bases between. The V gene's germline CDR1 is SGHTA and CDR2 FQGNSA. The length of the CDR3 is 17 residues. CDR3 nucleotide sequence: TGTGCCAGCAGTATGGGGGCCTCGAACCCCCTTGGAAACACCATATATTTT. Translated, it gives CASSMGASNPLGNTIYF.

The chain is built from TRBV9 and TRBJ1-1; D not certain. The CDR3 covers 15 residues. V gave up 1 base and J gave up 0 bases, with 10 bases separating them. Per the germline V gene, CDR1 is SGDLS and CDR2 is YYNGEE. CDR3 in amino acids: CASSVSRLMNTEAFF. The CDR3 bases are TGTGCCAGCAGCGTAAGCAGGTTGATGAACACTGAAGCTTTCTTT.

In its sample, this clonotype was seen many times. The gene calls are TRBV7-9 and TRBJ1-2; D ambiguous. Trimming took off 0 bases at V and 2 bases at J, with 7 bases between the two ends. This CDR3 is built from 14 residues. Looked up from germline, CDR1 is SEHNR and CDR2 is FQNEAQ (reference sequence). The CDR3 loop is CASSLAGDNYGYTF. CDR3 nucleotides: TGTGCCAGCAGCTTAGCAGGTGACAACTATGGCTACACCTTC.

Notes on this clonotype: A much larger clone lies a single base off, so this may be a read error. This chain uses TRBV6-1 with TRBJ1-1; a possible D gene is TRBD1 (5 bases). CDR1 is MNHNS and CDR2 is SASEGT in the germline V gene. The CDR3 is 13 residues long. The CDR3 nucleotides read TGTGCCGGCAGTGAAGTACAGGACACTGAAGCTTTCTTT. Translating gives CAGSEVQDTEAFF.

The chain recombines TRBV3-1 with TRBJ1-1, with TRBD1 as a possible D gene (5 bases). Looked up from germline, CDR1 is LGHDT and CDR2 is YNNKEL (reference sequence). CDR3 length: 17 amino acids. V lost 5 bases and J 4 bases, leaving 23 bases between the germline ends. In nucleotides, the CDR3 is TGTGCCAGCAGCGGACAAGGTCCCATTTCAATTCGCACTGAAGCTTTCTTT. Translation gives CASSGQGPISIRTEAFF.

Turning to this clonotype: This could be a read error, since a much larger clone is one nucleotide away. In DNA, the CDR3 is TGCGCCAGCGGTCGCTACAGGGGTAACACCGGGGAGCTGTTTTTT. Its protein is CASGRYRGNTGELFF. The chain carries TRBV4-1 and TRBJ2-2; 7 bases agree with TRBD1. The CDR3 sequence is 15 residues long. Germline V gene sequence: CDR1 MGHRA, CDR2 YSYEKL. The V segment lost 8 bases and the J segment 2 bases; nucleotides outside the gene matches: 8.

In this sample, this clonotype turned up many times. The chain is built from TRBV4-3 and TRBJ1-4; D gene uncertain. Germline CDR1 is LGHNA and CDR2 is YSLEER. This CDR3 has 18 amino acids. Trimming cost V 0 bases and J 4 bases, with 18 bases left between them. CDR3 loop: CASSQDGVTASFNEKLFF. The CDR3 region has the DNA TGCGCCAGCAGCCAAGATGGGGTCACAGCGAGTTTTAATGAAAAACTGTTTTTT.

This clonotype has a count of ten or more. V gene TRBV19 combines with J gene TRBJ2-1; 8 bases are shared with TRBD1. The CDR3 has 17 residues. Per the germline V gene, CDR1 is LNHDA and CDR2 is SQIVND (reference sequence). Trimming took 6 bases from V and 9 from J; bases not matched to a gene: 19. The CDR3, as DNA: TGTGCCAGTAGCCGGTCAGGGGTGGGGACAGGAGGATCTGAGCAGTTCTTC. Its protein product is CASSRSGVGTGGSEQFF. Together with reference TRBV19 and TRBJ2-1, the CDR3 gives the full variable domain: DGGITQSPKYLFRKEGQNVTLSCEQNLNHDAMYWYRQDPGQGLRLIYYSQIVNDFQKGDIAEGYSVSREKKESFPLTVTSAQKNPTAFYLCASSRSGVGTGGSEQFFGPGTRLTVL.

This clonotype was seen only a few times. The chain is built from TRBV6-5 and TRBJ2-6, with D perhaps being TRBD1 or TRBD2 (5 bases each). The CDR3 runs 19 residues. Germline CDR1 MNHEY, CDR2 SVGAGI. V dropped 1 base and J dropped 1 base, with 17 bases sitting between them. CDR3 nucleotide sequence: TGTGCCAGCAGTTACTTTATAATCGGGGCGCATTCTGGGGCCAACGTCCTGACTTTC. Translation: CASSYFIIGAHSGANVLTF.

This clonotype came up many times. The rearrangement joins TRBV11-1 to TRBJ1-2; D ambiguous. Germline CDR1 is SGHAT and CDR2 is FQDESV (reference sequence). The CDR3 runs 17 residues. The ends were cut back, 5 bases at V and 4 bases at J, with 23 bases in the middle. The DNA of the CDR3 is TGTGCCAGCAGCCCCTACCCTAAGGCTGGAAAGACCTATGGCTACACCTTC. Residues: CASSPYPKAGKTYGYTF.

Remarks on this clonotype: A read error is possible here, since a much larger clone lies one base away. The chain employs TRBV25-1 and TRBJ1-6, with 9 positions matching TRBD1. Germline V gives CDR1 MGHDK, CDR2 SYGVNS. The CDR3 is 17 residues long. Trimming at V came to 4 bases and at J to 8 bases, leaving 12 bases not matched to a gene. The CDR3 coding sequence is TGTGCCAGCAGTGCATGGGGGACAGGGAGGGGGGATTCACCCCTCCACTTT. Its translation is CASSAWGTGRGDSPLHF.

At least ten counts were recorded for this clonotype. The V call is TRBV6-1, the J call TRBJ1-6, with D possibly matching TRBD1 (6 bases). Trimming took off 2 bases at V and 13 bases at J, with 18 bases between the two ends. In germline, CDR1 is MNHNS, CDR2 SASEGT. CDR3 length: 15 residues. CDR3 sequence: CASSELPGAEFPLHF. The CDR3 nucleotides are TGTGCCAGCAGTGAATTGCCAGGGGCCGAGTTCCCCCTCCACTTT.

Concerning this clonotype itself: A much bigger clone sits one base away, suggesting this may be a read error. The J gene is TRBJ1-5, the V gene TRBV19; D unresolved. The CDR3 is 13 residues long. From germline, CDR1 is LNHDA and CDR2 SQIVND (reference sequence). V was trimmed by 2 bases and J by 6 bases, leaving 8 bases between them. This chain's CDR3 is CASSITSAQPQHF. The CDR3 bases are TGTGCCAGTAGTATAACTTCGGCTCAGCCCCAGCATTTT. Full variable domain (rest looked up from reference TRBV19 and TRBJ1-5): DGGITQSPKYLFRKEGQNVTLSCEQNLNHDAMYWYRQDPGQGLRLIYYSQIVNDFQKGDIAEGYSVSREKKESFPLTVTSAQKNPTAFYLCASSITSAQPQHFGDGTRLSIL.

The rearrangement uses TRBV28 and TRBJ1-1; no clear D gene. Looked up from germline, CDR1 is MDHEN and CDR2 is SYDVKM. Deletions cut 6 bases from V and 0 bases from J, with 14 bases between. This CDR3 spans 15 amino acids. The CDR3 DNA sequence: TGTGCCAGCAGCCCCTCCCTCGAAATGAACACTGAAGCTTTCTTT. Translating gives CASSPSLEMNTEAFF. The variable domain in full, completed from reference TRBV28 and TRBJ1-1, reads DVKVTQSSRYLVKRTGEKVFLECVQDMDHENMFWYRQDPGLGLRLIYFSYDVKMKEKGDIPEGYSVSREKKERFSLILESASTNQTSMYLCASSPSLEMNTEAFFGQGTRLTVV.

The chain employs TRBV7-6 and TRBJ2-1; D perhaps matches TRBD2 (6 bases). Germline V lookup: CDR1 SGHVS, CDR2 FNYEAQ. The CDR3 length is 15 residues. Trimming removed 1 base from V and 7 bases from J, with 14 bases in between. The CDR3: CASSLGASERNEQFF. CDR3 nucleotide sequence: TGTGCCAGCAGCTTAGGCGCTAGCGAGAGAAATGAGCAGTTCTTC.